The 14 T cell receptor beta chains reported below all come from one sample, sequenced in a study of cytomegalovirus exposure and HLA in healthy donors. Some clones are missing from TCRdb's copy, which holds only in-frame ones; the method was immunoSEQ multiplex PCR. The sample has 110,000 to 150,000 clones; approximately 89% are singletons. Sequenced input: PBMCs. Every receptor here comes from a woman between 18 and 29 years old in good health and CMV-seropositive.

Of note for this clone: This sample also contains other DNA sequences that code for the same CDR3. V gene TRBV15 combines with J gene TRBJ2-3; TRBD2 aligns across 7 bases. Unmatched junction bases numbered 10, after V lost 6 bases and J lost 4 bases. CDR3 size: 15 residues. Germline CDR1 reads LNHNV; CDR2 reads YYDKDF (reference sequence). This chain's CDR3 is CATSSKRGAPDTQYF. The CDR3 DNA sequence: TGTGCCACCAGTTCCAAGCGGGGAGCCCCAGATACGCAGTATTTT.

The genes are TRBV9 and TRBJ1-6, with D perhaps matching TRBD1 (6 bases). This CDR3 is built from 14 residues. Germline V gives CDR1 SGDLS, CDR2 YYNGEE. The V gene lost 5 bases and the J gene lost 9 bases, with 15 bases spanning the gap. The CDR3 DNA reads as TGTGCCAGCAGTGGGGGCAGGGAGAGTTCACCCCTCCACTTT. Its translation is CASSGGRESSPLHF.

This clone has only a few counts. CDR3 protein: CASSALEAMNTEAFF. The CDR3 nucleotides read TGCGCCAGCAGCGCCCTTGAGGCCATGAACACTGAAGCTTTCTTT. The rearrangement uses TRBV5-1 and TRBJ1-1, with D hard to call. Germline CDR1 and CDR2: SGHRS and YFSETQ. The CDR3 covers 15 residues. Trimming pared 4 bases from V and 0 bases from J, leaving 13 bases between.

There are many counts of this clone. This rearrangement joins TRBV6-4 to TRBJ2-1; possibly TRBD2 for D (5 bases). Trimming cost V 6 bases and J 7 bases, with 13 bases left between them. The CDR3 length is 13 residues. Germline V gives CDR1 MRHNA, CDR2 SNTAGT. CDR3: CASSAGPLNEQFF. The DNA of the CDR3 is TGTGCCAGCAGCGCGGGCCCATTAAATGAGCAGTTCTTC.

The chain employs TRBV28 and TRBJ2-5; TRBD1 agrees at 11 bases. Germline V gene sequence: CDR1 MDHEN, CDR2 SYDVKM. The length of the CDR3 is 15 residues. V dropped 5 bases and J dropped 3; count of bases not matched to a gene: 5. The CDR3 spells CASSSGQGAKETQYF. The CDR3 DNA follows: TGTGCCAGCAGTAGCGGACAGGGGGCTAAAGAGACCCAGTACTTC.

The chain combines TRBV7-2 with TRBJ2-5; possibly TRBD2 for D (6 bases). This CDR3 contains 13 residues. The germline gives CDR1 SGHTA, CDR2 FQGNSA. V was clipped by 3 bases and J by 5 bases, with 10 bases between them. CDR3: CASSFGGLETQYF. CDR3 nucleotides: TGTGCCAGCAGCTTTGGGGGGTTGGAGACCCAGTACTTC.

V gene TRBV5-4 combines with J gene TRBJ2-1, with 9 bases aligning to TRBD2. The V gene's germline CDR1 is SGHNT and CDR2 YYREEE (reference sequence). The V segment lost 4 bases and the J segment 7 bases; nucleotides outside the gene matches: 12. This CDR3 is 16 amino acids long. The CDR3 DNA is TGTGCCAGCAGCACATTCGGCGGGGGGGTGGCAAATGAGCAGTTCTTC. Its protein product is CASSTFGGGVANEQFF.

The V gene is TRBV9, the J gene TRBJ2-5; 10 nucleotides line up with TRBD2. The CDR3 has 16 residues. Germline V gene data show CDR1 as SGDLS and CDR2 as YYNGEE. The J segment lost 4 bases and the V segment lost 0 bases, leaving 6 bases of the junction unmatched. The CDR3 here is CASSVAPASGRETQYF. For the CDR3, the DNA is TGTGCCAGCAGCGTAGCTCCGGCTAGCGGGAGAGAGACCCAGTACTTC. Using reference TRBV9 and TRBJ2-5 for the parts outside the CDR3, the full variable domain is DSGVTQTPKHLITATGQRVTLRCSPRSGDLSVYWYQQSLDQGLQFLIQYYNGEERAKGNILERFSAQQFPDLHSELNLSSLELGDSALYFCASSVAPASGRETQYFGPGTRLLVL.

The rearrangement uses TRBV7-9 and TRBJ2-1, with TRBD1 as a possible D gene (7 bases). V gave up 7 bases and J gave up 4 bases, with 14 bases separating them. The germline CDR1 and CDR2 sequences are SEHNR and FQNEAQ (reference sequence). This CDR3 region has 14 residues. The CDR3 is CASKPGGFYNEQFF. The CDR3 DNA reads as TGTGCCAGCAAACCAGGGGGGTTTTACAATGAGCAGTTCTTC.

The V and J genes are TRBV4-3 and TRBJ1-1, with D perhaps TRBD1 (6 bases). Germline values: CDR1 LGHNA, CDR2 YSLEER. Trimming took 0 bases from V and 11 from J, leaving 13 bases between them. The CDR3 runs 13 residues. Here the CDR3 DNA reads TGCGCCAGCAGCCAAGAACAGGGTGGGTATGCTTTCTTT. Its protein is CASSQEQGGYAFF.

This chain links TRBV30 with TRBJ1-5; no clear D. Looked up from germline, CDR1 is GTSNPN and CDR2 is SVGIG (reference sequence). The CDR3 totals 11 residues. Trimming removed 0 bases at V and 9 bases at J, with 6 bases between. CDR3 protein: CAWSVNGPQHF. The DNA of the CDR3 is TGTGCCTGGAGTGTAAACGGGCCCCAGCATTTT.

This clone showed up just once. J is TRBJ2-2 and V is TRBV12-5, with no clear D. The V and J ends lost 0 bases and 0 bases respectively, with 5 bases between them. This CDR3 is 15 amino acids long. The germline V gene has CDR1 LGHNT and CDR2 FRNRAP. CDR3 bases: TGTGCTAGTGGTTTGGTAAACTCGAACACCGGGGAGCTGTTTTTT. This gives the protein CASGLVNSNTGELFF.

The rearrangement joins TRBV28 to TRBJ1-1; 8 bases match TRBD1. Germline values: CDR1 MDHEN, CDR2 SYDVKM. V shed 4 bases, J shed 1 base, and the junction held 2 bases outside the gene matches. The CDR3 sequence is 14 residues long. The CDR3 spells CASSWGTGNTEAFF. DNA for the CDR3: TGTGCCAGCAGTTGGGGGACAGGGAACACTGAAGCTTTCTTT.

CDR3 coding DNA: TGTGCCAGCGGAAGACAGCCGGAAGAGCAGTACTTC. Amino acid sequence: CASGRQPEEQYF. The chain is built from TRBV2 and TRBJ2-7; D perhaps matches TRBD1 (5 bases). Between the trimmed V and J ends, which lost 8 bases and 7 bases, there was a span of 15 bases. Germline loops: CDR1 SNHLY, CDR2 FYNNEI. The CDR3 totals 12 residues.